The T cell receptor beta chain under discussion was sequenced for a study of OX40 agonist ivuxolimab in advanced cancers. Study-wide context: Those treated in dose escalation had hepatocellular carcinoma, melanoma, renal cell cancer or head and neck cancer. Partial responses were observed in three patients, of whom one had hepatocellular carcinoma and two had cutaneous melanoma. Overall study results and limits: A proportion of nonresponders additionally exhibited low normalized T-cell clonal expansion. Among T cells, CD8+ cells averaged more expanded clones than CD4+ cells.

Turning to this clone: Its antigen remains unidentified.

The CDR3 has 16 residues. Germline-derived CDR1 and CDR2 are LGHNA and YSLEER. The V segment lost 4 bases and the J segment 3 bases; nucleotides outside the gene matches: 11. TCRdb's copy holds only in-frame clones and misses some; the assay was immunoSEQ multiplex PCR. The sample holds fewer than 85,000 clones, around 84% seen once. The sequences come from CD4+ or CD8+ T cells sorted from blood, collected in a trial of the OX40 agonist ivuxolimab. The sequence derives from an adult with an advanced solid tumor such as melanoma, head and neck, liver or kidney cancer. V and J are TRBV4-3 and TRBJ1-1, with 7 bases lining up with TRBD1. The CDR3 nucleotides are TGCGCCAGCAGCCGCTACCAGGGGGGGCCGGACACTGAAGCTTTCTTT. Its translation: CASSRYQGGPDTEAFF.